These 24 T cell receptor beta chains share one sample of origin, sequenced in a study of T cells in Graves' hyperthyroidism and ophthalmopathy. TCR beta CDR3 sequences were amplified from RNA transcripts. HTBI primers were employed in a first-round RT-PCR of the TCR CDR3. Via MiXCR, TCRdb re-called the multiplex PCR reads, giving one row per CDR3 protein. The table lists some 530,000 distinct CDR3 sequences, around a fifth of them singletons. Sequenced input: blood. These receptors all come from a woman between 70 and 85 years old with Graves' ophthalmopathy.

This clonotype was counted many times. V and J are TRBV6-2 or TRBV6-3 and TRBJ2-5; TRBD2 is a possible D gene (6 bases). This CDR3 is 14 amino acids long. Deletions cut 4 bases from V and 2 bases from J, with 11 bases between. Looked up from germline, CDR1 is MNHEY and CDR2 is SVGEGT. The CDR3 nucleotides are TGTGCCAGCAGTTTTGGCGGGATTCAAGAGACCCAGTACTTC. It is translated as CASSFGGIQETQYF.

This clonotype came up a few times. The J gene is TRBJ2-1, the V gene TRBV20-1; the D call may be TRBD1 or TRBD2 (6 bases each). The CDR3 runs 14 residues. CDR1 and CDR2 (germline): DFQATT, SNEGSKA (reference sequence). Trimming left V 4 bases short and J 7 bases short, with 17 bases between. CDR3 sequence (DNA): TGCAGTGCTATGGGGGGCGGGGCAGGTAATGAGCAGTTCTTC. Its protein product is CSAMGGGAGNEQFF.

The chain has TRBV5-1 and TRBJ2-2, with D possibly matching TRBD1 (5 bases). The germline V gene encodes CDR1 SGHRS and CDR2 YFSETQ. This CDR3 has 16 amino acids. Trimming stripped 0 bases from V and 2 bases from J, with 11 bases between. The CDR3 nucleotides read TGCGCCAGCAGCTTGGTTGGACAAGACAACACCGGGGAGCTGTTTTTT. Encoded protein: CASSLVGQDNTGELFF.

This clonotype was found a few times. The CDR3 reads CASSVGGTKVHEQFF. CDR3 sequence (DNA): TGTGCCAGCAGCGTTGGTGGGACTAAAGTTCATGAGCAGTTCTTC. V and J are TRBV5-4 and TRBJ2-1; 7 nucleotides match TRBD2. With V trimmed by 4 bases and J by 8 bases, 12 bases remained unmatched. The CDR3 consists of 15 residues. Germline CDR1 reads SGHNT; CDR2 reads YYREEE (reference sequence). Full variable domain (missing parts from reference TRBV5-4 and TRBJ2-1): ETGVTQSPTHLIKTRGQQVTLRCSSQSGHNTVSWYQQALGQGPQFIFQYYREEENGRGNFPPRFSGLQFPNYSSELNVNALELDDSALYLCASSVGGTKVHEQFFGPGTRLTVL.

At least ten counts were recorded for this clonotype. The CDR3 region is CASSPQGASGGYEQYF. The CDR3 DNA reads TGTGCCAGCAGTCCACAGGGGGCTAGCGGGGGCTACGAGCAGTACTTC. V and J are TRBV28 and TRBJ2-7; possibly TRBD2 for D (10 bases). Germline V gene lookup returns CDR1 MDHEN and CDR2 SYDVKM. This CDR3 comprises 16 residues. The V end lost 5 bases, the J end lost 3 bases, and 20 bases lay between the germline ends.

V is TRBV12-3 or TRBV12-4 and J is TRBJ2-2, with D possibly TRBD1 on 5 matching bases. The CDR3 is made up of 14 amino acids. The ends were cut back, 5 bases at V and 5 bases at J, with 12 bases in the middle. CDR3 in amino acids: CASSLTAKTGELFF. DNA for the CDR3: TGTGCCAGCAGTCTGACAGCAAAAACCGGGGAGCTGTTTTTT.

This clonotype showed up just a few times. At one boundary the junction diverges from the germline segment, which might be a read error. V is TRBV27 and J is TRBJ2-2; a weak D match, TRBD2 (5 bases). The CDR3 spans 17 residues. Germline CDR1 reads MNHEY; CDR2 reads SMNVEV (reference sequence). The chain's CDR3 is CASSLGPKGPLLGELFF. The DNA of the CDR3 is TGTGCCAGCAGTCTCGGCCCTAAGGGCCCCCTCCTCGGGGAACTGTTTTTT.

This clonotype was detected ten times or more. J is TRBJ2-3 and V is TRBV29-1; D not resolved. The CDR3 loop spans 11 amino acids. V lost 5 bases and J lost 4, with 7 bases in between. Per germline, CDR1 SQVTM and CDR2 ANQGSEA. DNA for the CDR3: TGCAGCGTTTTGGTCGCAGATACGCAGTATTTT. This codes for CSVLVADTQYF.

The chain uses TRBV14 and TRBJ1-3; D unclear. V lost 3 bases, J lost 0 bases, and 15 bases lay in between. Germline V gives CDR1 SGHDN, CDR2 FVKESK. CDR3 size: 17 residues. The CDR3 reads CASSQSDLLSSGNTIYF. CDR3 DNA: TGTGCCAGCAGCCAGTCGGACCTCCTTAGCTCTGGAAACACCATATATTTT. Complete variable domain (other parts from reference TRBV14 and TRBJ1-3): EAGVTQFPSHSVIEKGQTVTLRCDPISGHDNLYWYRRVMGKEIKFLLHFVKESKQDESGMPNNRFLAERTGGTYSTLKVQPAELEDSGVYFCASSQSDLLSSGNTIYFGEGSWLTVV.

This clonotype was picked up a small number of times. The chain has TRBV6-1 and TRBJ1-3; a possible D gene is TRBD1 (5 bases). CDR1 is MNHNS and CDR2 is SASEGT in the germline V gene. CDR3 length equals 18 residues. Between the trimmed V and J ends, which lost 0 bases and 0 bases, there was a span of 15 bases. The CDR3 loop reads CASSEASGISSSGNTIYF. The CDR3 DNA reads TGTGCCAGCAGTGAAGCGTCAGGGATTAGCTCCTCTGGAAACACCATATATTTT.

The gene calls are TRBV6-1 and TRBJ2-2, with D perhaps matching TRBD1 (5 bases). The length of the CDR3 is 15 residues. Trimming shortened V by 7 bases and J by 1 base, and 13 bases separated the two germline ends. Germline values: CDR1 MNHNS, CDR2 SASEGT. The CDR3 loop is CASINRDRNTGELFF. The CDR3 bases are TGTGCCAGCATAAACCGAGACAGGAACACCGGGGAGCTGTTTTTT.

The chain couples TRBV27 to TRBJ2-3; TRBD2 is a possible D gene (6 bases). The V gene lost 5 bases and the J gene lost 4 bases, with 22 bases spanning the gap. Germline V lookup: CDR1 MNHEY, CDR2 SMNVEV (reference sequence). The CDR3 is 17 residues long. This CDR3 is CASSPRVGAGRADTQYF. The DNA for the CDR3 is TGTGCCAGCAGTCCCAGGGTAGGGGCGGGAAGGGCAGATACGCAGTATTTT.

This clonotype was detected many times. The rearrangement joins TRBV28 to TRBJ1-1; D gene uncertain. This CDR3 spans 11 amino acids. Germline lookup yields CDR1 MDHEN and CDR2 SYDVKM. The CDR3 coding sequence is TGTGTCGCAGCCATGAACACTGAAGCTTTCTTT. Translated, it gives CVAAMNTEAFF. Based on the CDR3 plus reference TRBV28 and TRBJ1-1, the full variable domain is DVKVTQSSRYLVKRTGEKVFLECVQDMDHENMFWYRQDPGLGLRLIYFSYDVKMKEKGDIPEGYSVSREKKERFSLILESASTNQTSMYLCVAAMNTEAFFGQGTRLTVV.

The chain employs TRBV10-3 and TRBJ1-1, with 9 bases identical to TRBD1. Germline V gene sequence: CDR1 ENHRY, CDR2 SYGVKD. This CDR3 contains 15 residues. Losses at the gene ends were 6 bases for V and 1 base for J; bases not matched to a gene: 6. The chain's CDR3 is CAIRKQGAPNTEAFF. The DNA of the CDR3 is TGTGCCATCAGAAAACAGGGGGCCCCGAACACTGAAGCTTTCTTT.

This clonotype was picked up many times. The chain recombines TRBV28 with TRBJ1-6; possibly TRBD1 for D (6 bases). The CDR3 extends over 15 amino acids. CDR1 is MDHEN, CDR2 SYDVKM, per germline. V gave up 10 bases and J gave up 7 bases, with 20 bases separating them. The CDR3 protein is CATKGIEGGNSPLHF. CDR3 in DNA: TGTGCCACCAAGGGGATCGAGGGGGGGAATTCACCCCTCCACTTT.

This clonotype has just a few counts. V and J are TRBV5-1 and TRBJ2-3; 7 positions match TRBD1. The V segment lost 4 bases and the J segment 2 bases; nucleotides outside the gene matches: 7. This CDR3 comprises 15 residues. Germline CDR1 is SGHRS and CDR2 is YFSETQ. The CDR3 sequence: CASSPAGQDTDTQYF. The CDR3 DNA sequence: TGCGCCAGCAGCCCCGCCGGACAGGACACAGATACGCAGTATTTT.

In its sample, this clonotype was seen a few times. This chain links TRBV5-1 with TRBJ1-1; tentative D call: TRBD1 (5 bases). In germline, CDR1 is SGHRS, CDR2 YFSETQ. The CDR3 runs to 15 residues. Deletions cut 2 bases from V and 5 bases from J, with 16 bases between. The CDR3 protein is CASSFERGRGTEAFF. The CDR3 DNA sequence: TGCGCCAGCAGCTTCGAAAGGGGACGGGGGACTGAAGCTTTCTTT.

This chain links TRBV30 with TRBJ1-1; D is ambiguous. Germline lookup yields CDR1 GTSNPN and CDR2 SVGIG (reference sequence). This CDR3 has 13 residues. The V gene lost 0 bases and the J gene lost 4 bases, with 9 bases spanning the gap. CDR3 DNA sequence: TGTGCCTGGAGTGTCCCGAGTCGCACTGAAGCTTTCTTT. This codes for CAWSVPSRTEAFF.

This clonotype was detected many times. V is TRBV20-1 and J is TRBJ1-1; 8 bases are shared with TRBD1. The junction had 8 bases not matched to a gene; V was cut back by 2 bases and J by 6 bases. Germline V CDR1 and CDR2: DFQATT, SNEGSKA (reference sequence). The CDR3 loop spans 14 amino acids. This CDR3 is CSARKDRVLPEAFF. DNA of the CDR3: TGCAGTGCTAGAAAGGACAGGGTTCTGCCTGAAGCTTTCTTT.

This clonotype was observed a handful of times. This chain links TRBV9 with TRBJ2-1, with a tentative D call TRBD1 (6 bases). The CDR3 loop spans 14 amino acids. Deletions cut 4 bases from V and 6 bases from J, with 14 bases between. CDR1 and CDR2 (germline): SGDLS, YYNGEE. The CDR3 here is CASSSWTALNEQFF. In nucleotides, the CDR3 is TGTGCCAGCAGCTCCTGGACAGCCCTCAATGAGCAGTTCTTC.

The rearrangement links TRBV4-1 to TRBJ2-7; TRBD2 is a possible D gene (5 bases). Germline V gene sequence: CDR1 MGHRA, CDR2 YSYEKL. V was pared by 1 base and J by 3 bases, with 13 bases between. The CDR3 extends over 15 amino acids. The CDR3 coding sequence is TGCGCCAGCAGCCAAGCCGGGAAAAGCAACTACGAGCAGTACTTC. Its protein is CASSQAGKSNYEQYF.

This clonotype turned up a few times. This chain joins TRBV7-3 and TRBJ1-1, with unresolved D. The CDR3 covers 13 residues. Trimming left V 5 bases short and J 2 bases short, with 9 bases between. Germline assignment: CDR1 SGHTA and CDR2 FQGTGA. CDR3 nucleotides: TGTGCCAGCAGCACACAAATTAACACTGAAGCTTTCTTT. Residues: CASSTQINTEAFF.

Points on this clonotype: This clone may be a read error of a much larger clone one base away. The J gene is TRBJ1-4, the V gene TRBV6-9, with D unresolved. CDR1 MNHGY and CDR2 SVAAGI come from the germline V gene. The CDR3 length is 14 residues. CDR3 nucleotides: TGTGCCAGCAGTTACGTCCCGGGTGGTGAAAAACTGCTTTTT. This translates into CASSYVPGGEKLLF.

At least ten counts were recorded for this clonotype. The gene calls are TRBV27 and TRBJ2-1, with TRBD2 matching over 7 bases. Trimming took 5 bases from V and 0 from J; bases not matched to a gene: 10. From germline, CDR1 is MNHEY and CDR2 SMNVEV (reference sequence). The CDR3 is made up of 17 amino acids. This CDR3 is CASSPGRPGGSYNEQFF. The DNA of the CDR3 is TGTGCCAGCAGTCCGGGACGGCCGGGAGGCTCCTACAATGAGCAGTTCTTC.